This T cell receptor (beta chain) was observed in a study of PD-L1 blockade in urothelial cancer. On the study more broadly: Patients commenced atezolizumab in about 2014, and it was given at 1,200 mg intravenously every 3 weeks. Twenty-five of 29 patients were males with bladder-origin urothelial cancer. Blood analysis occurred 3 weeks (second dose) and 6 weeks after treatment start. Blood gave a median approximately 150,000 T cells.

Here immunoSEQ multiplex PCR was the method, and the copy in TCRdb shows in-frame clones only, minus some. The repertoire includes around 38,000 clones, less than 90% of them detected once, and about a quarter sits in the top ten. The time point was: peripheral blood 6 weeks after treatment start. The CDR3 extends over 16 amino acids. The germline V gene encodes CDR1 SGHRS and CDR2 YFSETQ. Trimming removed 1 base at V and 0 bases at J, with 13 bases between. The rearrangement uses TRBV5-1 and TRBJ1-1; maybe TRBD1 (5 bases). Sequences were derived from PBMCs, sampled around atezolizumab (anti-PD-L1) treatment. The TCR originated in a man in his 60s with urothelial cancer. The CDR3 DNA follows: TGCGCCAGCAGCTTGTTTGCGGGGACCGTGAACACTGAAGCTTTCTTT. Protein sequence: CASSLFAGTVNTEAFF.